The T cell receptor (beta chain) under discussion was sequenced for a study of OX40 agonist ivuxolimab in advanced cancers. On the study more broadly: Among those treated, three patients had partial responses, one with hepatocellular carcinoma and two with cutaneous melanoma.

The V gene lost 5 bases and the J gene lost 5 bases, with 9 bases spanning the gap. Germline V gives CDR1 PRHDT, CDR2 FYEKMQ (reference sequence). This CDR3 contains 12 residues. Sequenced by immunoSEQ multiplex PCR; TCRdb stores in-frame clones only, minus some. The sample records 30,000 or so clones, about 80% being singletons. General study results and limits: Clones of CD4+ and CD8+ blood T cells grew by week 6 at doses of 0.1 to 3.0 mg/kg. The average count of expanded clones was higher among CD8+ T cells than among CD4+.

A note on this clone: Its antigen remains unidentified.

The rearrangement joins TRBV13 to TRBJ1-1, with D possibly TRBD1 on 5 matching bases. This specimen consisted of CD4+ or CD8+ T cells sorted from blood, obtained in a trial of the OX40 agonist ivuxolimab. The source of this sequence is an adult with an advanced solid tumor such as melanoma, head and neck, liver or kidney cancer. The chain's CDR3 is CASSPGTTEAFF. The CDR3 nucleotides are TGTGCCAGCAGCCCTGGGACGACTGAAGCTTTCTTT.